The clone carrying this T cell receptor beta chain was observed a single time. The record originates from a study of cytomegalovirus exposure and HLA in healthy donors. From germline, CDR1 is SGDLS and CDR2 YYNGEE. The CDR3 is 13 amino acids. Trimming took off 4 bases at V and 6 bases at J, with 10 bases between the two ends. The PCR used 60 Vbeta and 13 Jbeta primers. Repertoires were generated with immunoSEQ multiplex PCR, while TCRdb's copy carries only in-frame clones and drops some. The sample records some 200,000 clones, over 70% being singletons. This chain uses TRBV9 with TRBJ2-2; maybe TRBD1 (5 bases). The sample consisted of PBMCs. This TCR was recovered from a woman aged 55-75 years in good health and CMV-seropositive. The CDR3 sequence is CASSPQGAGELFF. The CDR3 DNA reads TGTGCCAGCAGCCCTCAAGGGGCCGGGGAGCTGTTTTTT.